The 4 T cell receptor beta chains presented below share a single source sample, sequenced in a study of T cell repertoires in cytomegalovirus infection. TCRdb reprocessed the reads via MiXCR and lists one record per CDR3 protein. The repertoire consists of roughly 200,000 distinct CDR3 sequences, with approximately 9.6% occurring once and the leading ten covering approximately 4.2%. The sequenced material came from PBMCs. These receptors were collected from a human donor in good health (CMV status not recorded). Some clones in this sample may be carry-over from other donors' samples.

Many counts were recorded for this clonotype. This chain joins TRBV19 and TRBJ2-5, with 7 positions matching TRBD2. With V trimmed by 4 bases and J by 5 bases, 10 bases remained unmatched. The CDR3 loop spans 15 amino acids. The V gene's germline CDR1 is LNHDA and CDR2 SQIVND (reference sequence). The CDR3: CASSKKREWRETQYF. The CDR3 region has the DNA TGTGCCAGTAGTAAGAAGCGGGAATGGCGGGAGACCCAGTACTTC.

This clonotype was counted ten times or more. V usage is TRBV6-6 and J usage is TRBJ2-7; D uncertain. Trimming cost V 0 bases and J 3 bases, with 12 bases left between them. Germline V lookup: CDR1 MNHNY, CDR2 SVGAGI (reference sequence). This CDR3 comprises 15 residues. This chain's CDR3 is CASSYSQAEIYEQYF. The CDR3 DNA sequence: TGTGCCAGCAGTTACTCGCAAGCAGAGATCTACGAGCAGTACTTC.

The chain is built from TRBV28 and TRBJ2-1; 7 bases match TRBD2. V shed 3 bases and J 0 bases; nucleotides not matched to a gene: 8. The CDR3 runs 17 residues. Germline V gene sequence: CDR1 MDHEN, CDR2 SYDVKM. The CDR3 sequence is CASSFFGGGDSYNEQFF. The CDR3 bases are TGTGCCAGCAGTTTTTTTGGGGGGGGGGACTCCTACAATGAGCAGTTCTTC.

This clonotype was recorded at least ten times. The genes are TRBV10-3 and TRBJ1-2; tentatively, D is TRBD1 (6 bases). The CDR3 runs to 16 residues. The germline V gene encodes CDR1 ENHRY and CDR2 SYGVKD. The V gene lost 3 bases and the J gene lost 4 bases, with 18 bases spanning the gap. The CDR3: CAISDGTSGVGYGYTF. CDR3 bases: TGTGCCATCAGTGACGGGACCTCAGGGGTCGGCTATGGCTACACCTTC.